This T cell receptor beta chain is from a study of PD-1 blockade in classical Hodgkin lymphoma. Study observations and caveats: At C4D1, TCR diversity had climbed significantly for CD4+ cells, though not for CD8+ cells. Similar baseline diversity was found in complete responders and newly diagnosed patients.

This clone was found once. Its antigen is as yet unknown. Indicated time point: cycle 4 day 1 (C4D1), after about 6 weeks of nivolumab. Every one of the patients relapsed after autologous stem cell transplantation (brentuximab vedotin exposure was variable). CDR3 length: 15 residues. In germline, CDR1 is SNHLY, CDR2 FYNNEI. Unmatched junction bases numbered 3, after V lost 4 bases and J lost 0 bases. TCRdb keeps only in-frame clones here, not all; method: immunoSEQ multiplex PCR. The repertoire holds around 25,000 clones, about 80% seen once, with under 8% in the top ten. The TCR was taken from a human donor with classical Hodgkin lymphoma. Sequencing was performed on peripheral blood mononuclear cells (PBMCs), taken before the fourth cycle of nivolumab. This sequence joins TRBV2 and TRBJ2-7; 10 bases fit TRBD2. CDR3: CASSGLAGNSYEQYF. The CDR3 DNA is TGTGCCAGCAGTGGACTAGCGGGCAACTCCTACGAGCAGTACTTC. The full variable domain, in which reference TRBV2 and TRBJ2-7 provide the parts outside the CDR3, is EPEVTQTPSHQVTQMGQEVILRCVPISNHLYFYWYRQILGQKVEFLVSFYNNEISEKSEIFDDQFSVERPDGSNFTLKIRSTKLEDSAMYFCASSGLAGNSYEQYFGPGTRLTVT.